There are many counts of the clone carrying this T cell receptor (beta chain). The TCR beta library used iRepertoire HTBI primers with Arm-PCR amplification of CDR3. Under the authors' procedure: Throughout the samples, researchers identified about 62 TRBV and 14 TRBJ segments. Each CDR3 protein is one row after TCRdb ran MiXCR on the multiplex PCR reads. The V and J calls were not made by the authors but by TCRdb's processing. The table lists about half a million distinct CDR3 sequences, roughly 23% of them singletons, with less than 15% in the top ten. The source of the sample is a study of regulatory T cells in long-lasting Graves disease. The time point here: persistent/refractory GD, antithyroid drugs over 5 years with positive TRAb. PBMCs were the source of the RNA used for TCR sequencing. The J segment lost 7 bases and the V segment lost 5 bases, leaving 6 bases of the junction unmatched. This CDR3 comprises 15 residues.

The TCR originated in a female donor with Graves disease. The chain recombines TRBV12-3 or TRBV12-4 with TRBJ1-6, with 9 bases fitting TRBD1. The specimen was peripheral blood mononuclear cells (PBMCs), collected when the disease was refractory, from a patient treated with antithyroid drugs. CDR3 bases: TGTGCCAGCAGTCAGGACAGGGGTGGGAATTCACCCCTCCACTTT. Translation: CASSQDRGGNSPLHF.